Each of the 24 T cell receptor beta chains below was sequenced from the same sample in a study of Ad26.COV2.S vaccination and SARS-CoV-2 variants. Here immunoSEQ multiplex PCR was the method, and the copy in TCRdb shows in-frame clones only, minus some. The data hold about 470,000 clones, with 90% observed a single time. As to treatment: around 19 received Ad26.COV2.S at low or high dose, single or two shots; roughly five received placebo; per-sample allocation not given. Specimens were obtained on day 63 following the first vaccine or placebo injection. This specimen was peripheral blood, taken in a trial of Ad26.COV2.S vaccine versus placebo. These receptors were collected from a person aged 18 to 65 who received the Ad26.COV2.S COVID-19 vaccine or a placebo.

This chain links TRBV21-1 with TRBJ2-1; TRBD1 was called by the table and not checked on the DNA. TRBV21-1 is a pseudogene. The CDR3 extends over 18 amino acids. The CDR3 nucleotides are TGTGCCAGCAGCAAAGAGGCAGGGGTCCGCTCCTCCTACAATGAGCAGTTCTTC. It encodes CASSKEAGVRSSYNEQFF.

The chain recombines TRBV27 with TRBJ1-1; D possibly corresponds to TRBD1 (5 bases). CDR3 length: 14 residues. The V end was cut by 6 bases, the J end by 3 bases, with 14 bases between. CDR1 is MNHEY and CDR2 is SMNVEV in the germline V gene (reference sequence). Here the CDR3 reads CASSPSWGDTEAFF. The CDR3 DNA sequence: TGTGCCAGCAGCCCCTCGTGGGGGGACACTGAAGCTTTCTTT.

CDR3: CSVHFGGAGETQYF. The DNA of the CDR3 is TGCAGCGTCCACTTCGGGGGCGCCGGGGAGACCCAGTACTTC. This rearrangement joins TRBV29-1 to TRBJ2-5, with D perhaps TRBD1 or TRBD2 (6 bases each). This CDR3 region has 14 residues. V shed 6 bases and J shed 5 bases, with 19 bases lying between them. Germline V gene data show CDR1 as SQVTM and CDR2 as ANQGSEA.

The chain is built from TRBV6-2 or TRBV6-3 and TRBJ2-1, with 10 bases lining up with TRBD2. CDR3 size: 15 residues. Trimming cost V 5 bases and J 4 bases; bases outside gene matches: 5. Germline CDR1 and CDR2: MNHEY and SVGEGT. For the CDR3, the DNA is TGTGCCAGCAGTCCCCTAGCGGGAGAGTACAATGAGCAGTTCTTC. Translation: CASSPLAGEYNEQFF.

As DNA, the CDR3 is TGCAGCGTTGTTTGGGGGAGGAATGAGCAGTTCTTC. This sequence encodes CSVVWGRNEQFF. This chain joins TRBV29-1 and TRBJ2-1, with D possibly matching TRBD2 (6 bases). Germline assignment: CDR1 SQVTM and CDR2 ANQGSEA. V was pared by 4 bases and J by 7 bases, with 11 bases between. The CDR3 runs 12 residues.

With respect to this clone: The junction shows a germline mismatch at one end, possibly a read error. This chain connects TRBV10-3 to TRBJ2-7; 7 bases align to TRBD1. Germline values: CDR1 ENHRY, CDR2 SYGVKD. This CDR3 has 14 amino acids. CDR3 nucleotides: TGTGCCATCAGTGAGGATCTTGCGACAGGGTGGGGGTGCTTC. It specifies CAISEDLATGWGCF.

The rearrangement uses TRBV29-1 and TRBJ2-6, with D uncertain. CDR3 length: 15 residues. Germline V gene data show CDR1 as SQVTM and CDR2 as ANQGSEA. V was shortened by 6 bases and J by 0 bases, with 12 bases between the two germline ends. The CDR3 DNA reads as TGCAGCGTCCGTAATTCTCCCTCTGGGGCCAACGTCCTGACTTTC. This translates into CSVRNSPSGANVLTF.

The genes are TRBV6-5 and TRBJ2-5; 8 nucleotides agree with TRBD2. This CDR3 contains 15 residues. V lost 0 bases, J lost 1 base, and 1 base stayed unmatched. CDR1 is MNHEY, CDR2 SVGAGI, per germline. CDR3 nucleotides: TGTGCCAGCAGTTACTCCGGGGGGGCCCAAGAGACCCAGTACTTC. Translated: CASSYSGGAQETQYF.

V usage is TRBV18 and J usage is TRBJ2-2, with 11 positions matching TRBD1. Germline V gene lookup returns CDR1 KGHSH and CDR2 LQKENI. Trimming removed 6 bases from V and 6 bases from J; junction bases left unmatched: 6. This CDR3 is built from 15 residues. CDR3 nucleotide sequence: TGTGCCAGCTCCCCCCGGGACAGGGGGTCCGGGGAGCTGTTTTTT. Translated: CASSPRDRGSGELFF.

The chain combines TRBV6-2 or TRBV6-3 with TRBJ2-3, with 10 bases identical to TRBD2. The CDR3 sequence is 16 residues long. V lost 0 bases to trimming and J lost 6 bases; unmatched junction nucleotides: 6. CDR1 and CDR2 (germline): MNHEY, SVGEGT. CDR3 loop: CASSYSEREGPDTQYF. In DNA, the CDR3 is TGTGCCAGCAGTTACTCTGAGCGGGAGGGCCCCGATACGCAGTATTTT.

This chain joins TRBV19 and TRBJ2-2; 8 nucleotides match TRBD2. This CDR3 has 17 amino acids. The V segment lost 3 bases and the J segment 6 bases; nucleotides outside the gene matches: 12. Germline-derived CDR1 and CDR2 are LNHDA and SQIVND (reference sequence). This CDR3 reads CASSIPGLGDSSGELFF. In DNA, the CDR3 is TGTGCCAGTAGTATTCCGGGACTAGGAGATTCGTCCGGGGAGCTGTTTTTT.

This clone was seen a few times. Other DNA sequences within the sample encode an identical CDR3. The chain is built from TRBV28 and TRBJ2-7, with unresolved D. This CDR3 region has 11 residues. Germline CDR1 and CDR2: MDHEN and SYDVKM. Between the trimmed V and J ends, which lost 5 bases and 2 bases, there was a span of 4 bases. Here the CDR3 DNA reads TGTGCCAGCAGTCTAACCTACGAGCAGTACTTC. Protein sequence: CASSLTYEQYF.

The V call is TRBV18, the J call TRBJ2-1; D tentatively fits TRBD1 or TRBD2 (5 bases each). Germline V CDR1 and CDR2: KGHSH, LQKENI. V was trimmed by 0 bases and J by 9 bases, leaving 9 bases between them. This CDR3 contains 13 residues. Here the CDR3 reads CASSPPGTPEQFF. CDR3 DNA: TGTGCCAGCTCACCACCGGGGACGCCTGAGCAGTTCTTC.

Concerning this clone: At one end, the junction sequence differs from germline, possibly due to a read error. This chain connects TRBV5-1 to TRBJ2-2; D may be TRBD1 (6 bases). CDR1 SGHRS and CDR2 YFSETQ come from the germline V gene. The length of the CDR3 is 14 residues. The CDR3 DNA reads TGCGCCAGCAGGATCACAGGGAACCCCGGGGAGCTGTTTTTT. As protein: CASRITGNPGELFF.

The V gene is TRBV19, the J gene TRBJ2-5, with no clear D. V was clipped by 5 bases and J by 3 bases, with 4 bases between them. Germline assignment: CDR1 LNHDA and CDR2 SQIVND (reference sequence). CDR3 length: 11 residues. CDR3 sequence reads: CASSAEETQYF. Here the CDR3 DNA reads TGTGCCAGTAGTGCAGAAGAGACCCAGTACTTC. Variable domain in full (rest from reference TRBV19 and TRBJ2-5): DGGITQSPKYLFRKEGQNVTLSCEQNLNHDAMYWYRQDPGQGLRLIYYSQIVNDFQKGDIAEGYSVSREKKESFPLTVTSAQKNPTAFYLCASSAEETQYFGPGTRLLVL.

DNA of the CDR3: TGTGCCAGCAGCTTACCTGGGACACCGAATGAAAAACTGTTTTTT. This encodes CASSLPGTPNEKLFF. V and J are TRBV7-2 and TRBJ1-4; tentative D call: TRBD1 (6 bases). The CDR3 covers 15 residues. Germline loops: CDR1 SGHTA, CDR2 FQGNSA. V dropped 2 bases and J dropped 5 bases, with 12 bases sitting between them.

The CDR3 DNA follows: TGCAGCGTCCCGGGACAGAAGGAAAAGTTTGGCTACACCTTC. Encoded protein: CSVPGQKEKFGYTF. This chain joins TRBV29-1 and TRBJ1-2; 7 nucleotides align to TRBD1. CDR1 and CDR2 (germline): SQVTM, ANQGSEA. CDR3 size: 14 residues. V dropped 6 bases and J dropped 7; count of bases not matched to a gene: 14.

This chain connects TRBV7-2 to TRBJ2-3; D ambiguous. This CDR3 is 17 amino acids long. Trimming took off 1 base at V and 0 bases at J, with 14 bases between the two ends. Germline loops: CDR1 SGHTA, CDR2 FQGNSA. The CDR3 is CASSLEFIGASTDTQYF. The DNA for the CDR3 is TGTGCCAGCAGCTTAGAATTCATAGGAGCTAGCACAGATACGCAGTATTTT.

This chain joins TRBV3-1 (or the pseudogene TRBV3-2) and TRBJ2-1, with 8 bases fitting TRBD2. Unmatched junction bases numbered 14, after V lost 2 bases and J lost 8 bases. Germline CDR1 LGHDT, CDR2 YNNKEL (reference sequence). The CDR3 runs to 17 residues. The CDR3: CASSQLKPGTRIDEQFF. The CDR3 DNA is TGTGCCAGCAGCCAACTAAAACCCGGGACTAGAATCGATGAGCAGTTCTTC.

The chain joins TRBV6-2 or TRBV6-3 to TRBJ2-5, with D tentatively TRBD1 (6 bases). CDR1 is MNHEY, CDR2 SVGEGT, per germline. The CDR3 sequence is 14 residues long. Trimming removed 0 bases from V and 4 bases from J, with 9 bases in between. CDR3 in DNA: TGTGCCAGCAGTTACTCGCGCAGGGGAGAGACCCAGTACTTC. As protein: CASSYSRRGETQYF.

As DNA, the CDR3 is TGTGCCAGCAACCTGGGCCGCCAGCGGGGTTACGAGCAGTACTTC. Translating gives CASNLGRQRGYEQYF. The genes are TRBV28 and TRBJ2-7, with 7 positions matching TRBD2. The J segment lost 4 bases and the V segment lost 7 bases, leaving 13 bases of the junction unmatched. Germline V gives CDR1 MDHEN, CDR2 SYDVKM. The CDR3 loop spans 15 amino acids.

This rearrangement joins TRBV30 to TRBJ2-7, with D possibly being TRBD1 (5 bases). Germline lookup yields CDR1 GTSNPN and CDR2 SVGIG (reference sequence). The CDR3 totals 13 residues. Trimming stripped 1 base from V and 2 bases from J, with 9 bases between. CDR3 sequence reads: CAWSDPGTYEQYF. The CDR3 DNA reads TGTGCCTGGAGTGATCCAGGGACCTACGAGCAGTACTTC.

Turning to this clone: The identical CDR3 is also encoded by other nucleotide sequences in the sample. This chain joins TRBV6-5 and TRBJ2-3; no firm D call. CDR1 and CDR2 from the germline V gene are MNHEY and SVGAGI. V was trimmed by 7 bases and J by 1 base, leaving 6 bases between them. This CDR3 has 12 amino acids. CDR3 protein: CASTSGTDTQYF. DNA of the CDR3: TGTGCCAGCACTTCGGGCACAGATACGCAGTATTTT.

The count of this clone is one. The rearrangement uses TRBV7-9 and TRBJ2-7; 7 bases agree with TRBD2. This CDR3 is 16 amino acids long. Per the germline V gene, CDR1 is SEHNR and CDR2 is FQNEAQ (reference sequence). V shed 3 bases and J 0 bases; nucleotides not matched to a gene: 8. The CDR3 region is CASSLGAGLSSYEQYF. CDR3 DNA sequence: TGTGCCAGCAGCTTGGGAGCGGGACTGAGCTCCTACGAGCAGTACTTC.